The 5 T cell receptor beta chains given below trace back to one sample, sequenced in a study of Graves' ophthalmopathy and Graves' hyperthyroidism. RNA served as the template for amplifying TCR beta CDR3 regions. RT-PCR in the first round used HTBI primers; a second-round multiplex PCR followed. TCRdb re-called the multiplex PCR reads through MiXCR, storing one row per CDR3 protein. The table shows roughly 1.1 million distinct CDR3 sequences, with roughly 35% occurring only once. Sequenced input: peripheral blood or thyroid tissue (not recorded which). These receptor sequences come from an adult man with Graves' hyperthyroidism.

This clonotype occurred many times. The rearrangement links TRBV7-9 to TRBJ1-2, with D perhaps matching TRBD1 (5 bases). The CDR3 spans 14 residues. CDR1 is SEHNR, CDR2 FQNEAQ, per germline (reference sequence). Deletions cut 4 bases from V and 8 bases from J, with 17 bases between. The CDR3 sequence: CASSSSGQGEGYTF. The CDR3 DNA reads TGTGCCAGCAGCTCCTCAGGGCAGGGCGAAGGCTACACCTTC.

The V call is TRBV20-1, the J call TRBJ1-1; D is perhaps TRBD1 (5 bases). The CDR3 length is 13 residues. V was trimmed by 6 bases and J by 3 bases, leaving 14 bases between them. Germline V CDR1 and CDR2: DFQATT, SNEGSKA (reference sequence). In nucleotides, the CDR3 is TGCAGTGCCTTGGGACCTCGGGACACTGAAGCTTTCTTT. Amino acid sequence: CSALGPRDTEAFF.

The chain is built from TRBV7-3 and TRBJ1-5; D is ambiguous. This CDR3 has 14 amino acids. Per germline, CDR1 SGHTA and CDR2 FQGTGA. The V end was cut by 5 bases, the J end by 4 bases, with 12 bases between. The CDR3 coding sequence is TGTGCCAGCAGCCGAGGGTCTCCTAATCAGCCCCAGCATTTT. Translating gives CASSRGSPNQPQHF.

This clonotype was seen many times. The genes are TRBV20-1 and TRBJ2-5; D may be TRBD2 (5 bases). Trimming took 0 bases from V and 0 from J, leaving 11 bases between them. This CDR3 comprises 15 residues. The germline CDR1 and CDR2 sequences are DFQATT and SNEGSKA (reference sequence). Written as DNA, the CDR3 is TGCAGTGCTAGAGATTTAGCGACTAACCAAGAGACCCAGTACTTC. Residues: CSARDLATNQETQYF.

The V call is TRBV12-3 or TRBV12-4, the J call TRBJ1-5; perhaps TRBD1 as D (6 bases). The CDR3 is made up of 16 amino acids. The V end was cut by 3 bases, the J end by 9 bases, with 21 bases between. CDR3 region: CASSFAGQGFSWPQHF. The DNA for the CDR3 is TGTGCCAGCAGTTTTGCCGGGCAGGGGTTTTCCTGGCCCCAGCATTTT.